This T cell receptor beta chain was captured by sequencing in a study of shared clonotypes between healthy human individuals. Study-level information: Per donor, three plates held CD4 naive cells, three held CD4 memory, two held CD8 naive and one held CD8 memory.

About this clone: Its target is not known.

Study results and limitations: Richness estimates generally favored naive over memory subsets. Lower generation probabilities were found for non-shared clonotypes than for those shared by all four donors.

Clones were sequenced by immunoSEQ multiplex PCR, and TCRdb holds only the in-frame ones, with some missing. This table has hundreds of thousands of clones, roughly 95% appearing once. The naive CD8 fraction comprised CD45RO-negative cells positively selected for CCR7 and excluded terminally differentiated effector memory CD45RA+ cells. The clonotype was recovered from a woman aged 25 to 45 in good health. Sequenced: naive CD8+ T cells sorted from blood.

CDR3 region: CASSYIAESYEQYF. The CDR3 DNA is TGTGCCAGCAGTTACATAGCGGAATCCTACGAGCAGTACTTC. The genes are TRBV6-5 and TRBJ2-7, with D perhaps TRBD2 (6 bases). Looked up from germline, CDR1 is MNHEY and CDR2 is SVGAGI. This CDR3 comprises 14 residues. The V end was cut by 2 bases, the J end by 1 base, with 9 bases between.